This is a list of T cell receptor beta chains from one sample in a study of vaccination and CD4 T cells after COVID-19. MiXCR, applied by TCRdb to the PCR reads, yields one record per CDR3 protein. Here the sample spans thousands of distinct CDR3 sequences, around 45% being singletons. Antigens of these TCRs are unknown. Sequencing was done on a sample of CD4+ T cells from blood, cultured in vitro. These receptors were obtained from a human donor who had recovered from COVID-19. Both conserved end residues are part of each CDR3. A D gene is named only where the DNA matches it firmly. Some rows have no size entry. The others give once, few or many, or a class for an expanded clone.

D	J	V	size	CDR3	DNA
-	TRBJ2-5	TRBV6-2/TRBV6-3	-	CASKMTTSPTQETQYF	TGTGCCAGCAAGATGACGACGAGTCCGACTCAAGAGACCCAGTACTTC
-	TRBJ1-5	TRBV11-2	medium-sized	CASSPSSGFGQPQHF	TGTGCCAGCAGCCCCTCCTCGGGTTTCGGTCAGCCCCAGCATTTT
TRBD2	TRBJ2-3	TRBV6-1	-	CASSEAEAGLGDTQYF	TGTGCCAGCAGTGAAGCTGAAGCGGGGCTGGGAGATACGCAGTATTTT
-	TRBJ2-1	TRBV5-4	medium-sized	CASSLGGQQGNEQFF	TGTGCCAGCAGCTTGGGGGGACAACAGGGCAATGAGCAGTTCTTC
-	TRBJ1-1	TRBV7-2	large	CASSLYRNTEAFF	TGTGCCAGCAGCTTATACAGGAACACTGAAGCTTTCTTT
TRBD1	TRBJ1-5	TRBV20-1	-	CSARDLQGGADDQHF	TGCAGTGCTAGAGATTTACAGGGGGGGGCCGATGACCAGCATTTT
-	TRBJ1-1	TRBV12-3/TRBV12-4	large	CASSLRWGMNTEAFF	TGTGCCAGCAGTCTCCGGTGGGGGATGAACACTGAAGCTTTCTTT
-	TRBJ2-7	TRBV2	-	CASSEQGSLYEQYF	TGTGCCAGCAGTGAACAGGGTAGCCTCTACGAGCAGTACTTC
-	TRBJ1-2	TRBV20-1	medium-sized	CSALNAYGYTF	TGCAGTGCCCTTAACGCCTATGGCTACACCTTC
TRBD1	TRBJ1-1	TRBV6-1	once	CASQKKGQPNTEAFF	TGTGCCAGCCAAAAGAAGGGACAGCCGAACACTGAAGCTTTCTTT
TRBD1	TRBJ1-2	TRBV6-1	few	CASSTTGGDYGYTF	TGTGCCAGCAGTACCACAGGGGGCGACTATGGCTACACCTTC
TRBD1	TRBJ1-3	TRBV6-1	-	CASSPRGWRAGNTIYF	TGTGCCAGCAGTCCCAGGGGGTGGAGGGCTGGAAACACCATATATTTT
-	TRBJ2-5	TRBV20-1	few	CSASPFGQNQETQYF	TGCAGTGCTAGCCCGTTCGGACAAAACCAAGAGACCCAGTACTTC
-	TRBJ2-5	TRBV27	medium-sized	CASSPPGLTQYF	TGTGCCAGCAGTCCCCCCGGGCTGACCCAGTACTTC
-	TRBJ2-7	TRBV6-1	once	CASNLPYSSEQYF	TGTGCCAGCAACCTCCCCTATAGCAGCGAGCAGTACTTC
-	TRBJ1-6	TRBV5-4	-	CASSLGGGSSYNSPLHF	TGTGCCAGCAGCTTGGGGGGGGGTAGCTCCTATAATTCACCCCTCCACTTT
-	TRBJ1-5	TRBV27	-	CASSPTGVYSNQPQHF	TGTGCCAGCAGTCCGACGGGAGTCTATAGCAATCAGCCCCAGCATTTT
TRBD1	TRBJ1-1	TRBV20-1	-	CSARIQGINTEAFF	TGCAGTGCTAGAATACAGGGGATCAACACTGAAGCTTTCTTT
TRBD2	TRBJ2-7	TRBV20-1	-	CSASRLAGDYEQYF	TGCAGTGCTAGCCGACTAGCGGGAGACTACGAGCAGTACTTC
-	TRBJ2-3	TRBV7-2	-	CASSKDGTDTQYF	TGTGCCAGCAGCAAGGACGGGACAGATACGCAGTATTTT
-	TRBJ2-3	TRBV11-2	-	CASSFATADTQYF	TGTGCCAGCAGCTTCGCTACGGCAGATACGCAGTATTTT
-	TRBJ2-3	TRBV27	-	CASSFRGTDTQYF	TGTGCCAGCAGTTTTCGGGGCACAGATACGCAGTATTTT
-	TRBJ2-7	TRBV11-3	-	CASSLAEVTDEQYF	TGTGCCAGCAGCTTAGCGGAGGTAACCGACGAGCAGTACTTC
-	TRBJ1-5	TRBV20-1	few	CSARDRESNQPQHF	TGCAGTGCTAGAGACCGCGAGAGCAATCAGCCCCAGCATTTT
-	TRBJ1-5	TRBV20-1	-	CSARRGYNQPQHF	TGCAGTGCGCGCAGGGGATACAATCAGCCCCAGCATTTT
-	TRBJ1-1	TRBV12-3/TRBV12-4	-	CASSSRGGTEAFF	TGTGCCAGCAGCTCCCGGGGTGGGACTGAAGCTTTCTTT
-	TRBJ2-1	TRBV9	large	CASSVGYNEQFF	TGTGCCAGCAGCGTAGGCTACAATGAGCAGTTCTTC
-	TRBJ1-1	TRBV5-1	-	CASSTGTLGAEAFF	TGCGCCAGCAGCACCGGGACCCTGGGTGCTGAAGCTTTCTTT
TRBD1	TRBJ2-7	TRBV5-1	-	CASSWTGVDEQYF	TGCGCCAGCAGCTGGACAGGGGTGGACGAGCAGTACTTC
TRBD1	TRBJ2-5	TRBV7-9	-	CASSLGAGGQGYTETQYF	TGTGCCAGCAGCCTAGGAGCCGGAGGACAGGGGTACACAGAGACCCAGTACTTC
-	TRBJ2-5	TRBV27	-	CASSFGIQETQYF	TGTGCCAGCAGTTTTGGTATCCAAGAGACCCAGTACTTC
-	TRBJ2-7	TRBV5-4	-	CASSLGHGRGYEQYF	TGTGCCAGCAGCTTGGGGCACGGAAGGGGGTACGAGCAGTACTTC
TRBD2	TRBJ2-5	TRBV5-5	once	CASSTLAGGDVAQYF	TGTGCCAGCAGCACTCTAGCGGGGGGTGACGTGGCCCAGTACTTC
-	TRBJ2-3	TRBV6-5	-	CASSYRTITDTQYF	TGTGCCAGCAGTTATCGGACAATAACAGATACGCAGTATTTT
-	TRBJ1-1	TRBV24-1	few	CATRRTVNTEAFF	TGTGCCACCAGACGGACGGTAAACACTGAAGCTTTCTTT
-	TRBJ2-2	TRBV18	-	CASSPVIGELFF	TGTGCCAGCTCCCCCGTCATCGGGGAGCTGTTTTTT
-	TRBJ1-2	TRBV29-1	-	CSVDVRHTRGYTF	TGCAGCGTTGACGTCCGACATACCAGAGGCTACACCTTC
TRBD2	TRBJ2-2	TRBV7-2	-	CASSLPSGIPGELFF	TGTGCCAGCAGCTTGCCTAGCGGGATACCCGGGGAGCTGTTTTTT
TRBD2	TRBJ2-3	TRBV12-3/TRBV12-4	-	CASRPLAGADTQYF	TGTGCCAGCAGACCTCTAGCGGGGGCAGATACGCAGTATTTT
-	TRBJ1-5	TRBV7-3	-	CASSRTSDQPQHF	TGTGCCAGCAGCCGCACATCGGACCAGCCCCAGCATTTT
TRBD2	TRBJ2-3	TRBV20-1	-	CSARAPTRDYQPLTQYF	TGCAGTGCTAGAGCCCCAACCCGGGACTACCAACCACTTACGCAGTATTTT
TRBD1	TRBJ2-1	TRBV5-1	-	CASSARTGGSYNEQFF	TGCGCCAGCAGCGCGCGGACAGGGGGCTCCTACAATGAGCAGTTCTTC
TRBD2	TRBJ2-7	TRBV19	-	CASADRDYVFSEQYF	TGTGCCAGTGCTGACCGGGACTACGTCTTCTCCGAGCAGTACTTC
-	TRBJ2-7	TRBV7-9	few	CASSLVWGQAEQYF	TGTGCCAGCAGCTTAGTTTGGGGTCAAGCCGAGCAGTACTTC
TRBD1	TRBJ2-3	TRBV4-1	-	CASSRARTGNSDTQYF	TGCGCCAGCAGCAGGGCCAGGACAGGGAATTCAGATACGCAGTATTTT